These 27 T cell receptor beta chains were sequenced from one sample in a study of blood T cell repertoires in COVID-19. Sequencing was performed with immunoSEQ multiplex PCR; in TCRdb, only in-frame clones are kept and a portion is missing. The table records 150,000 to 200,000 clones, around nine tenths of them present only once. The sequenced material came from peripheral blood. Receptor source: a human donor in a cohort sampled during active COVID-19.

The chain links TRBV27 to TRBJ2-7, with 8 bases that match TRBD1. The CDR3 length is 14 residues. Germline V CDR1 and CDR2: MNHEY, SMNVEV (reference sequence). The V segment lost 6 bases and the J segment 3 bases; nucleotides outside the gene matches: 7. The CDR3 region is CASSRQGTLYEQYF. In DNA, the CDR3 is TGTGCCAGCAGCAGACAGGGGACCCTCTACGAGCAGTACTTC.

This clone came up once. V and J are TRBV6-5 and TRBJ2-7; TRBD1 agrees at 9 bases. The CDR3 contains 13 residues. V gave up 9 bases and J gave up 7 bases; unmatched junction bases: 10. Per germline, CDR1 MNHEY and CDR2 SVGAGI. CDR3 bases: TGTGCCAGTTGGGACAGGGAATTTGGTGAGCAGTACTTC. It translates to CASWDREFGEQYF.

CDR3 sequence: CASTQGLNTEAFF. The CDR3, as DNA: TGTGCCAGCACTCAGGGTTTGAACACTGAAGCTTTCTTT. This chain connects TRBV18 to TRBJ1-1; D perhaps matches TRBD1 (5 bases). The CDR3 contains 13 residues. V was pared by 8 bases and J by 0 bases, with 10 bases between. CDR1 is KGHSH, CDR2 LQKENI, per germline.

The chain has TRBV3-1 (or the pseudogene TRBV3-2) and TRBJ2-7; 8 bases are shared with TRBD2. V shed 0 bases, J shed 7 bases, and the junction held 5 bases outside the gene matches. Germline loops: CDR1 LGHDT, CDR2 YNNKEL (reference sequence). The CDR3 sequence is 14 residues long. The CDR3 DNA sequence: TGTGCCAGCAGCCAAGATTTTCCTAGCGGGGAGCAGTACTTC. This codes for CASSQDFPSGEQYF.

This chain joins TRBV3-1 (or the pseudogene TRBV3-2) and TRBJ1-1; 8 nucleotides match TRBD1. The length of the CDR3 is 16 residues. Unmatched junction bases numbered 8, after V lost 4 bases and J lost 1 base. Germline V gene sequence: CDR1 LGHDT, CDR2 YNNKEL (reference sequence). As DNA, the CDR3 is TGTGCCAGCAGCCCGCAACCAGACAGGGGGAACACTGAAGCTTTCTTT. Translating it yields CASSPQPDRGNTEAFF.

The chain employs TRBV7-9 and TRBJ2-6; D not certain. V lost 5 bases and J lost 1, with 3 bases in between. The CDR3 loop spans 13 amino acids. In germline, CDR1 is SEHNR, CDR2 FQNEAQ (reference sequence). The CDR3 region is CASSHSGANVLTF. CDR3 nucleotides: TGTGCCAGCAGCCATTCTGGGGCCAACGTCCTGACTTTC.

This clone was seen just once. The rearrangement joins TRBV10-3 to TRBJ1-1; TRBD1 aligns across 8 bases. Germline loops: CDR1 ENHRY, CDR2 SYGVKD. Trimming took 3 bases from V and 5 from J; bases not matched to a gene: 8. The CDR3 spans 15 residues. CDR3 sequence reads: CAISDTDREGTEAFF. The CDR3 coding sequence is TGTGCCATCAGTGACACGGACAGGGAAGGGACTGAAGCTTTCTTT.

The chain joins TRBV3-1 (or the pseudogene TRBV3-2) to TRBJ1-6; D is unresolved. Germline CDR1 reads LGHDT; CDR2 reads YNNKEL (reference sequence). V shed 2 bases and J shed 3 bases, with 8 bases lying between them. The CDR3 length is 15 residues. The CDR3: CASSQLLNYNSPLHF. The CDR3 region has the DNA TGTGCCAGCAGCCAATTACTGAACTATAATTCACCCCTCCACTTT.

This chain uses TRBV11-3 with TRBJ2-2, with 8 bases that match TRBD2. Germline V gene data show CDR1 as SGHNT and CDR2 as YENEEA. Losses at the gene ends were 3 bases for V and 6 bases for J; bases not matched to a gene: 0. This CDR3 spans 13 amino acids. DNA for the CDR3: TGTGCCAGCAGCTTGACTAGCGCCGGGGAGCTGTTTTTT. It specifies CASSLTSAGELFF.

The DNA of the CDR3 is TGTGCCAGCAGCTCCGGGATACAAGAGACCCAGTACTTC. Residues: CASSSGIQETQYF. The V call is TRBV7-2, the J call TRBJ2-5; D possibly corresponds to TRBD2 (5 bases). This CDR3 has 13 residues. Germline V CDR1 and CDR2: SGHTA, FQGNSA. V dropped 4 bases and J dropped 2 bases, with 8 bases sitting between them.

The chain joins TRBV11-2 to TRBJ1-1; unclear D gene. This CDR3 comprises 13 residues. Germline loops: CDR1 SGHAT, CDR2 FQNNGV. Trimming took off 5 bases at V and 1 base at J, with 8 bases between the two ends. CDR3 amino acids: CASSVRQNTEAFF. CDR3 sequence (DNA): TGTGCCAGCAGCGTACGACAGAACACTGAAGCTTTCTTT.

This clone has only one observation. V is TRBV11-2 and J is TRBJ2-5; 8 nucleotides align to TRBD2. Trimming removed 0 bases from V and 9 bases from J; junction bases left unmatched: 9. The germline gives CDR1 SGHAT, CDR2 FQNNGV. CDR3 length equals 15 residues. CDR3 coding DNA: TGTGCCAGCAGCTTAGATAGCGGGGATCGAAGGGCCCAGTACTTC. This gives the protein CASSLDSGDRRAQYF.

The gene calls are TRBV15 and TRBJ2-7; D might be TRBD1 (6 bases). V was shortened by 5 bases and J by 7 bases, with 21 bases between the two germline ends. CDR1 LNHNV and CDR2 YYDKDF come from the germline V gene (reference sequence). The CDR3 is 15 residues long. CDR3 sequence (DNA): TGTGCCACCAGCGAGCGCCACAGGGCTACTTGGGAGCAGTACTTC. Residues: CATSERHRATWEQYF.

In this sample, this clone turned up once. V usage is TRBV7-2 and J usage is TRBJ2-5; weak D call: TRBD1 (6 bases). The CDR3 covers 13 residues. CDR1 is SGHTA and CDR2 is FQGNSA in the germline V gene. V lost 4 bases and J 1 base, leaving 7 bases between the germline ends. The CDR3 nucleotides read TGTGCCAGCAGCTACAGGGTCCAAGAGACCCAGTACTTC. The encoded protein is CASSYRVQETQYF.

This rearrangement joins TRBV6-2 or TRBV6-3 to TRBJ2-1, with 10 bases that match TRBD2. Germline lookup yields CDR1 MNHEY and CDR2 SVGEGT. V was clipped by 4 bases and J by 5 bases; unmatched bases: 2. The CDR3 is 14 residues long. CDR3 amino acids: CASSFGLADNEQFF. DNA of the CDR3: TGTGCCAGCAGTTTCGGACTAGCGGACAATGAGCAGTTCTTC.

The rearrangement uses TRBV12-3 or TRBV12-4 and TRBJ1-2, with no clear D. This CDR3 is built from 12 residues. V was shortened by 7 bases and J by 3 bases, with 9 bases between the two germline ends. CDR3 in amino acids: CASNTPDYGYTF. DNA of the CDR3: TGTGCCAGCAATACGCCAGACTATGGCTACACCTTC.

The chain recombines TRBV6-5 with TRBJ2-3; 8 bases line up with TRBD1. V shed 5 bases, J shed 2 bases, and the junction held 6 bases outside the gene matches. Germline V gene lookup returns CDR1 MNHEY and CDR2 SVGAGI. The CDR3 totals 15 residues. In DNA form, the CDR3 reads TGTGCCAGCAGTCTCCGGGACAGGACCACAGATACGCAGTATTTT. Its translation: CASSLRDRTTDTQYF.

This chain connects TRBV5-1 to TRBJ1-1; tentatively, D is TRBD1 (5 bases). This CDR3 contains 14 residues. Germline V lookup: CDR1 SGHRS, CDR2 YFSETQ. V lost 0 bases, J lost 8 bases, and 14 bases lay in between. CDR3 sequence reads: CASSLERTGGEAFF. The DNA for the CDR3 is TGCGCCAGCAGCTTGGAAAGGACCGGGGGGGAAGCTTTCTTT.

The CDR3 coding sequence is TGTGCCAGCAGTTTTCGGAGGGGAGGGTATGAAAAACTGTTTTTT. Translation gives CASSFRRGGYEKLFF. The rearrangement joins TRBV28 to TRBJ1-4, with D possibly matching TRBD1 (5 bases). Trimming took 3 bases from V and 6 from J, leaving 14 bases between them. Germline V gene data show CDR1 as MDHEN and CDR2 as SYDVKM. The CDR3 runs to 15 residues.

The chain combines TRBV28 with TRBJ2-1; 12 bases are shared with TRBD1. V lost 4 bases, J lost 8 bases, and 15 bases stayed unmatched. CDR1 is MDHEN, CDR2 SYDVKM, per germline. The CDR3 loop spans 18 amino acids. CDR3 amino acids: CASSSRGRDRGRLYEQFF. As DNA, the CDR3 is TGTGCCAGCAGTTCCCGCGGCCGGGACAGGGGGCGCTTATATGAGCAGTTCTTC.

The chain's CDR3 is CASSARWSPDTQYF. CDR3 nucleotides: TGTGCCAGCAGTGCTAGGTGGTCCCCAGATACGCAGTATTTT. The genes are TRBV2 and TRBJ2-3, with no clear D. Germline CDR1 reads SNHLY; CDR2 reads FYNNEI. The CDR3 is 14 residues long. V lost 4 bases and J lost 4, with 12 bases in between.

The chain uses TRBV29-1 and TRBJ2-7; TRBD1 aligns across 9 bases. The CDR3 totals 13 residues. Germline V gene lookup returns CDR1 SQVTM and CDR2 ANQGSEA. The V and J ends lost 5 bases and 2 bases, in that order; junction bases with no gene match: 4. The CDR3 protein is CSVLDRGAYEQYF. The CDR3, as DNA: TGCAGCGTTTTGGACAGGGGAGCCTACGAGCAGTACTTC.

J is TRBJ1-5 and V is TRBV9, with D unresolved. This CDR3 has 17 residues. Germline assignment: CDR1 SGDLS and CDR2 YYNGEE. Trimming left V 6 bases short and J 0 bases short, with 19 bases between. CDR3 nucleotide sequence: TGTGCCAGCACCGAGCCCCAGGAGGTTTATAGCAATCAGCCCCAGCATTTT. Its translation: CASTEPQEVYSNQPQHF.

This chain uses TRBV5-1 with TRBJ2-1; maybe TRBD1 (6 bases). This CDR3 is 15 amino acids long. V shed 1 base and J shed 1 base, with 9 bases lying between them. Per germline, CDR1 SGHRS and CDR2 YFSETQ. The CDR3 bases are TGCGCCAGCAGCTTGCAGGGGTTGTCCTACAATGAGCAGTTCTTC. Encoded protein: CASSLQGLSYNEQFF.

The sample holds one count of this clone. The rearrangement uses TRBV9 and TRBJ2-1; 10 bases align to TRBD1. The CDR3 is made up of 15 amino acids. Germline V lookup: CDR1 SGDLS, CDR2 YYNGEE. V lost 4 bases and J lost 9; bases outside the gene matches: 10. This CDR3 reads CASSPRQGARVEQFF. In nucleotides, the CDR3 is TGTGCCAGCAGCCCCCGACAGGGGGCTCGGGTTGAGCAGTTCTTC.

CDR3 DNA: TGTGCCAGCAGCCAACGGACGGGGATGAACACTGAAGCTTTCTTT. It codes for CASSQRTGMNTEAFF. V usage is TRBV3-1 (or the pseudogene TRBV3-2) and J usage is TRBJ1-1; D gene unclear. The germline V gene encodes CDR1 LGHDT and CDR2 YNNKEL (reference sequence). Trimming stripped 2 bases from V and 0 bases from J, with 10 bases between. The length of the CDR3 is 15 residues.

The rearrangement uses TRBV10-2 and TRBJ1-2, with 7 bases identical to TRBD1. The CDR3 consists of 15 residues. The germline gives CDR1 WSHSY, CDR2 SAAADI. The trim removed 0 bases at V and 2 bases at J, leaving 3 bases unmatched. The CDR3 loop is CASSESRGRNYGYTF. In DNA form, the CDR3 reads TGCGCCAGCAGTGAGTCGAGGGGGCGCAACTATGGCTACACCTTC.